This T cell receptor (beta chain) originates from a study of T cell responses to AZD1222 COVID-19 vaccine. Findings and limits, study-wide: CD4 TCRs linked to vaccination spanned spike, dominating at 160-218 and 743-854.

TCRdb keeps only in-frame clones here, not all; method: immunoSEQ multiplex PCR. The sample consists of about 120,000 clones, 85% to 90% of them appearing once. CDR3 length: 16 residues. The V gene lost 0 bases and the J gene lost 8 bases, with 17 bases spanning the gap. Germline V lookup: CDR1 LGHDT, CDR2 YNNKEL (reference sequence). Comments on this clone: Antigen unknown.

J is TRBJ2-1 and V is TRBV3-1 (or the pseudogene TRBV3-2), with D perhaps matching TRBD1 or TRBD2 (6 bases each). The clonotype was recovered from an adult in good health. Sequencing used peripheral blood, obtained on day 0 of AZD1222 vaccination. CDR3 residues: CASSQDMGGPTDEQFF. CDR3 bases: TGTGCCAGCAGCCAAGATATGGGGGGCCCTACGGATGAGCAGTTCTTC.